The 8 T cell receptor beta chains below were found in one sample sequenced in a study of cytomegalovirus exposure and HLA in healthy donors. Use of 60 Vbeta and 13 Jbeta primers characterized the PCR. Profiling relied on immunoSEQ multiplex PCR, and the TCRdb table lists in-frame clones only, not all of them. The table lists 150,000 to 200,000 clones, roughly four fifths of them singletons. The source material was PBMCs. The source is a female donor in good health and CMV-seronegative.

This sequence joins TRBV4-1 and TRBJ1-5; D remains unclear. V lost 0 bases and J 6 bases, leaving 9 bases between the germline ends. The CDR3 is made up of 14 amino acids. CDR1 is MGHRA and CDR2 is YSYEKL in the germline V gene. The CDR3 DNA sequence: TGCGCCAGCAGCCAAGATGGGCGGGCTCAGCCCCAGCATTTT. Translated, it gives CASSQDGRAQPQHF.

The chain carries TRBV9 and TRBJ2-1; D uncertain. Germline V CDR1 and CDR2: SGDLS, YYNGEE. V lost 3 bases to trimming and J lost 0 bases, with 4 bases between them. The CDR3 is made up of 13 amino acids. The DNA of the CDR3 is TGTGCCAGCAGCGCCGGCTCCTACAATGAGCAGTTCTTC. Its protein product is CASSAGSYNEQFF.

This clone came up once. The chain couples TRBV6-5 to TRBJ1-5; no clear D gene. Per the germline V gene, CDR1 is MNHEY and CDR2 is SVGAGI. V was trimmed by 5 bases and J by 2 bases, leaving 13 bases between them. This CDR3 spans 15 amino acids. The CDR3 protein is CASSGGGLGNQPQHF. For the CDR3, the DNA is TGTGCCAGCAGTGGCGGAGGGCTCGGCAATCAGCCCCAGCATTTT.

V is TRBV4-2 and J is TRBJ2-3; TRBD2 aligns across 10 bases. Trimming removed 4 bases from V and 4 bases from J; junction bases left unmatched: 5. The CDR3 is 15 amino acids. Germline V lookup: CDR1 LGHNA, CDR2 YNFKEQ. For the CDR3, the DNA is TGTGCCAGCAGCCTCTTAGCGGGGGGCTCAGATACGCAGTATTTT. Translation gives CASSLLAGGSDTQYF.

The rearrangement joins TRBV30 to TRBJ1-1; the D gene is possibly TRBD1 (5 bases). Looked up from germline, CDR1 is GTSNPN and CDR2 is SVGIG (reference sequence). The CDR3 spans 13 residues. V lost 2 bases to trimming and J lost 6 bases, with 13 bases between them. The CDR3 DNA follows: TGTGCCTGGAGTCCCAGGGTATCGGCTGAAGCTTTCTTT. This sequence encodes CAWSPRVSAEAFF.

The chain has TRBV7-9 and TRBJ2-2; D is unclear. The germline V and J ends were trimmed by 6 bases and 6 bases, with 14 bases remaining between them. The CDR3 is 14 residues long. The germline V gene has CDR1 SEHNR and CDR2 FQNEAQ (reference sequence). CDR3 nucleotide sequence: TGTGCCAGCAGTTTTTACGACTCGTCCGGGGAGCTGTTTTTT. Protein product: CASSFYDSSGELFF.

The chain links TRBV4-1 to TRBJ2-5; D gene ambiguous. CDR1 is MGHRA, CDR2 YSYEKL, per germline. Trimming stripped 1 base from V and 0 bases from J, with 3 bases between. This CDR3 spans 13 amino acids. CDR3 sequence reads: CASSQGHQETQYF. CDR3 bases: TGCGCCAGCAGCCAAGGGCACCAAGAGACCCAGTACTTC.

The chain's CDR3 is CASSVSGTSGFQETQYF. The DNA of the CDR3 is TGTGCCAGCAGTGTTTCCGGGACTAGCGGCTTTCAAGAGACCCAGTACTTC. The J gene is TRBJ2-5, the V gene TRBV2; TRBD2 aligns across 11 bases. V shed 4 bases and J 2 bases; nucleotides not matched to a gene: 9. CDR1 SNHLY and CDR2 FYNNEI come from the germline V gene. The CDR3 loop spans 17 amino acids.